The clone carrying this T cell receptor beta chain is deemed medium-sized by its frequency. The antigen remains unidentified. This sample was taken from a study of T cell clusters in autoimmune cytopenias. TRB was amplified by touch-down multiplex PCR, primer pools A and B combined. Using the multiplex PCR reads, TCRdb records one entry per CDR3 protein without DNA. Here the sample table reports 2,000 or so distinct CDR3 sequences. Germline V gene data show CDR1 as SEHNR and CDR2 as FQNEAQ (reference sequence). The CDR3 is made up of 13 amino acids. Study-wide points: Clustering suggested that physiological T cell clusters were missing in primary autoimmune cytopenia patients.

Each sample's input was roughly 270 ng genomic DNA, 30,000 to 45,000 genome equivalents. The same specimen was also included in a second study, on T cell repertoires in aging, cancer and after chemotherapy. That source notes: Clear clonal overlap appeared across healthy donor samples taken over several months to years. In healthy donors, age-related TCR diversity loss mainly reflected lost richness. Immunological memory after chemotherapy cannot be judged from the repertoire data.

The sequencing sample was made of peripheral blood. V and J are TRBV7-9 and TRBJ1-4; with no DNA, the TCRdb D assignment of TRBD1 cannot be verified. The sequence derives from a human donor in good health. The CDR3 sequence: CASSRDSDEKLFF.